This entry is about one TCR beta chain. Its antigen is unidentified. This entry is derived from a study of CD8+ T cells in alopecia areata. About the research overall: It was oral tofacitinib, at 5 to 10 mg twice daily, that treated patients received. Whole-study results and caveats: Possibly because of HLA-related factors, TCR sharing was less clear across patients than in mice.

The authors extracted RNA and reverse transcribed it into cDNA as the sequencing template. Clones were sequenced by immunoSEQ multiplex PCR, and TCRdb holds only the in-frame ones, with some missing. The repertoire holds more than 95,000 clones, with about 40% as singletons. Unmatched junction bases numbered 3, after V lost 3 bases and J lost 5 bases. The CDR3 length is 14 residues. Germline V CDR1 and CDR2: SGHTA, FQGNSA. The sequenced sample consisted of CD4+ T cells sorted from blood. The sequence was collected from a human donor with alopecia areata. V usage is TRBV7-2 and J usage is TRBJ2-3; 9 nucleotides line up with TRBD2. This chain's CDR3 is CASSLGLAVDTQYF. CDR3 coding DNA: TGTGCCAGCAGCTTGGGACTAGCAGTAGATACGCAGTATTTT.